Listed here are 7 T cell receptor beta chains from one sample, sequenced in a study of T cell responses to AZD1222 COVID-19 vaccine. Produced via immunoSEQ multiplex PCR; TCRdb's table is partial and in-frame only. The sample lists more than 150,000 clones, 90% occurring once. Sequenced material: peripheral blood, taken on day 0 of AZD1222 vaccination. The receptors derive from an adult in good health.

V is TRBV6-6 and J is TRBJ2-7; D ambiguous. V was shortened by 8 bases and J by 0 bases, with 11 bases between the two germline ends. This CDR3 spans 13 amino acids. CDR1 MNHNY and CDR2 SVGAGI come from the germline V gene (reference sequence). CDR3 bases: TGTGCCAGCCAGGACGGCCTCTCCTACGAGCAGTACTTC. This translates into CASQDGLSYEQYF.

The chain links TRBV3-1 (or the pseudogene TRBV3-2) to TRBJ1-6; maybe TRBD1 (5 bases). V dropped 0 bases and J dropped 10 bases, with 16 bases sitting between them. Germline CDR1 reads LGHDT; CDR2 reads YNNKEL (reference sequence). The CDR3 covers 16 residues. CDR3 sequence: CASSQDSEDSSSPLHF. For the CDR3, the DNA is TGTGCCAGCAGCCAAGATAGCGAAGACAGCTCCTCACCCCTCCACTTT.

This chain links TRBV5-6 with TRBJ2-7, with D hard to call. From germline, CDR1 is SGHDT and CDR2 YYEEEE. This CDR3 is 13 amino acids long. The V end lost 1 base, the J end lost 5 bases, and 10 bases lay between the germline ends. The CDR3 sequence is CASSLSGLHEQYF. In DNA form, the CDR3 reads TGTGCCAGCAGCTTGTCCGGGCTCCACGAGCAGTACTTC.

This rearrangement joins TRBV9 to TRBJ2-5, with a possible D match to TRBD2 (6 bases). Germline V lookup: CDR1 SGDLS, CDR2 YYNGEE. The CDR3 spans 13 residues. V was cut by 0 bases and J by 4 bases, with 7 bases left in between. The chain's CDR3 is CASSVVGGETQYF. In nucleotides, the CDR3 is TGTGCCAGCAGCGTAGTGGGAGGAGAGACCCAGTACTTC.

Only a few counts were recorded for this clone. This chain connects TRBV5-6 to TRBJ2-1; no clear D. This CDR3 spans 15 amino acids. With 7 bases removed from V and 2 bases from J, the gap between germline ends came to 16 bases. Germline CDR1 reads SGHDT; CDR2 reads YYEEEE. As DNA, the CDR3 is TGTGCCAGCGGGCCGCGCCAAGGAACCTACAATGAGCAGTTCTTC. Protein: CASGPRQGTYNEQFF.

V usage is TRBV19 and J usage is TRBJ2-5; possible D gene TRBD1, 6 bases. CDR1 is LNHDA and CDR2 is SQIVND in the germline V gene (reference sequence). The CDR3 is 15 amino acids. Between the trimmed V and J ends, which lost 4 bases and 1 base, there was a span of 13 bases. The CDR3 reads CASSTQGRVQETQYF. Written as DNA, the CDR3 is TGTGCCAGTAGTACCCAGGGGCGCGTCCAAGAGACCCAGTACTTC.

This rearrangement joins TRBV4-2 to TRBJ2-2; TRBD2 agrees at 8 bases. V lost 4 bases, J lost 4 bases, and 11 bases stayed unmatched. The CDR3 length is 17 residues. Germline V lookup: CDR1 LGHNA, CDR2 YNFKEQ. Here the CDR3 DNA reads TGTGCCAGCAGCCTCCCCCGGGAGGGGGTCTCCACCGGGGAGCTGTTTTTT. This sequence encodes CASSLPREGVSTGELFF.